The 17 T cell receptor beta chains below were found in one sample sequenced in a study of beta chain features in type 1 diabetes. Expressed TCRB transcripts were sequenced after all isolated RNA was converted to cDNA. The table came from immunoSEQ multiplex PCR; TCRdb's copy has only in-frame clones and leaves some out. Among roughly 610,000 clones listed, 15% were seen once. The sequenced sample was naive CD4+ T cells from blood. Receptors were obtained from a man aged 18 to 30 in good health.

This rearrangement joins TRBV30 to TRBJ1-2, with D uncertain. CDR1 and CDR2 (germline): GTSNPN, SVGIG (reference sequence). V was clipped by 0 bases and J by 2 bases, with 13 bases between them. The CDR3 consists of 15 residues. This CDR3 is CAWSVARRQNYGYTF. The DNA for the CDR3 is TGTGCCTGGAGTGTAGCCCGGCGGCAGAACTATGGCTACACCTTC.

This clone was seen a few times. The chain uses TRBV6-5 and TRBJ2-7; TRBD2 matches at 13 bases. Trimming at V came to 6 bases and at J to 6 bases, leaving 8 bases not matched to a gene. CDR1 and CDR2 (germline): MNHEY, SVGAGI. CDR3 length: 15 residues. CDR3 coding DNA: TGTGCCAGCAGCGCAGGGACTAGCGGGATTCGCGAGCAGTACTTC. Its translation is CASSAGTSGIREQYF.

V and J are TRBV4-1 and TRBJ2-3, with 11 bases identical to TRBD2. There are 17 residues in the CDR3. Germline loops: CDR1 MGHRA, CDR2 YSYEKL. Germline trimming cut 1 base from V and 0 bases from J; bases unmatched to any gene: 3. The CDR3 nucleotides are TGCGCCAGCAGCCAAGGGGGGACTAGCGGTAGCACAGATACGCAGTATTTT. This sequence encodes CASSQGGTSGSTDTQYF.

This sequence joins TRBV7-9 and TRBJ2-7; 7 bases are shared with TRBD2. The CDR3 has 14 amino acids. The germline V gene has CDR1 SEHNR and CDR2 FQNEAQ (reference sequence). The J segment lost 4 bases and the V segment lost 2 bases, leaving 5 bases of the junction unmatched. CDR3 DNA: TGTGCCAGCAGCTTACGACTAGCTAGGTACGAGCAGTACTTC. This sequence encodes CASSLRLARYEQYF. Full variable domain (missing parts from reference TRBV7-9 and TRBJ2-7): DTGVSQNPRHKITKRGQNVTFRCDPISEHNRLYWYRQTLGQGPEFLTYFQNEAQLEKSRLLSDRFSAERPKGSFSTLEIQRTEQGDSAMYLCASSLRLARYEQYFGPGTRLTVT.

The chain has TRBV6-5 and TRBJ2-5; 7 bases are a match to TRBD1. Germline CDR1 MNHEY, CDR2 SVGAGI. There are 15 residues in the CDR3. With 2 bases clipped from V and 5 bases from J, the junction kept 8 bases outside the gene matches. The chain's CDR3 is CASSYARQGWETQYF. In DNA form, the CDR3 reads TGTGCCAGCAGTTACGCCCGACAGGGTTGGGAGACCCAGTACTTC.

V usage is TRBV10-3 and J usage is TRBJ2-2; 7 positions match TRBD2. The CDR3 has 15 amino acids. After removal of 6 bases from V and 2 bases from J, the junction contained 6 bases not matched to a gene. Per germline, CDR1 ENHRY and CDR2 SYGVKD. The CDR3 loop reads CAIRAASGNTGELFF. In DNA, the CDR3 is TGTGCCATCAGGGCCGCTAGCGGTAACACCGGGGAGCTGTTTTTT.

This clone occurred a few times. The same CDR3 is also encoded by other DNA sequences in this sample. This sequence joins TRBV29-1 and TRBJ1-3, with D uncertain. CDR1 is SQVTM, CDR2 ANQGSEA, per germline. Trimming removed 4 bases from V and 0 bases from J, with 1 base in between. The CDR3 has 11 residues. The CDR3 DNA follows: TGCAGCGTTGCCTCTGGAAACACCATATATTTT. Its protein product is CSVASGNTIYF.

This sequence joins TRBV15 and TRBJ2-7; 8 positions match TRBD1. The CDR3 contains 16 residues. Per the germline V gene, CDR1 is LNHNV and CDR2 is YYDKDF (reference sequence). Trimming at V came to 0 bases and at J to 4 bases, leaving 8 bases not matched to a gene. For the CDR3, the DNA is TGTGCCACCAGCAGAGATTTATCAGGGGGCGCGTACGAGCAGTACTTC. It codes for CATSRDLSGGAYEQYF.

The rearrangement links TRBV28 to TRBJ2-6, with D unclear. There are 14 residues in the CDR3. The germline CDR1 and CDR2 sequences are MDHEN and SYDVKM. Trimming removed 6 bases at V and 4 bases at J, with 10 bases between. Here the CDR3 reads CASSLPLGANVLTF. CDR3 nucleotide sequence: TGTGCCAGCAGCCTACCCCTCGGGGCCAACGTCCTGACTTTC.

The chain carries TRBV7-9 and TRBJ2-7; no clear D gene. The CDR3 is 15 residues long. The V and J ends lost 5 bases and 1 base respectively, with 15 bases between them. CDR1 SEHNR and CDR2 FQNEAQ come from the germline V gene (reference sequence). CDR3 nucleotides: TGTGCCAGCAGCCCGTGGGGTCTTACATCCTACGAGCAGTACTTC. This sequence encodes CASSPWGLTSYEQYF. Together with reference TRBV7-9 and TRBJ2-7, the CDR3 gives the full variable domain: DTGVSQNPRHKITKRGQNVTFRCDPISEHNRLYWYRQTLGQGPEFLTYFQNEAQLEKSRLLSDRFSAERPKGSFSTLEIQRTEQGDSAMYLCASSPWGLTSYEQYFGPGTRLTVT.

J is TRBJ2-7 and V is TRBV13; 7 bases map to TRBD1. The germline gives CDR1 PRHDT, CDR2 FYEKMQ (reference sequence). The V gene end was trimmed by 9 bases and the J gene end by 5 bases; junction bases not matched to a gene: 16. The CDR3 is made up of 15 amino acids. Written as DNA, the CDR3 is TGTGCCAGTATCCCCTTTGGAAGGGGGCCCCACGAGCAGTACTTC. Translation: CASIPFGRGPHEQYF.

Here the CDR3 DNA reads TGCAGCGTTGCTGGACGGATGGGCTATGGCTACACCTTC. As protein: CSVAGRMGYGYTF. The chain uses TRBV29-1 and TRBJ1-2; no clear D gene. Trimming removed 4 bases at V and 4 bases at J, with 13 bases between. CDR1 SQVTM and CDR2 ANQGSEA come from the germline V gene. The CDR3 has 13 amino acids.

There are a few counts of this clone. The chain links TRBV11-2 to TRBJ1-2, with D possibly matching TRBD1 (5 bases). The germline V and J ends were trimmed by 2 bases and 8 bases, with 21 bases remaining between them. Germline V gene data show CDR1 as SGHAT and CDR2 as FQNNGV. The CDR3 runs 16 residues. CDR3 loop: CASSLRGAWGYRGYTF. In DNA form, the CDR3 reads TGTGCCAGCAGCTTAAGGGGCGCTTGGGGATATCGGGGCTACACCTTC.

This clone has only a few counts. The chain uses TRBV7-2 and TRBJ2-6; no reliable D call. Germline values: CDR1 SGHTA, CDR2 FQGNSA. V was shortened by 10 bases and J by 0 bases, with 19 bases between the two germline ends. The CDR3 spans 17 residues. This CDR3 reads CAINQGWRLSGANVLTF. CDR3 DNA: TGTGCCATCAATCAAGGGTGGCGCCTCTCTGGGGCCAACGTCCTGACTTTC.

This clone was recorded a few times. V gene TRBV18 combines with J gene TRBJ2-2; D is unresolved. Per the germline V gene, CDR1 is KGHSH and CDR2 is LQKENI. The CDR3 covers 15 residues. The V and J ends lost 3 bases and 6 bases respectively, with 14 bases between them. The CDR3 sequence: CASSPAASRPGELFF. Written as DNA, the CDR3 is TGTGCCAGCTCACCGGCAGCCAGCCGGCCCGGGGAGCTGTTTTTT.

For the CDR3, the DNA is TGTGCCACCAGCAGAGATCCGATCCGACTCGCTAATGAGCAGTTCTTC. This sequence encodes CATSRDPIRLANEQFF. V gene TRBV15 combines with J gene TRBJ2-1, with D uncertain. CDR3 length equals 16 residues. CDR1 and CDR2 (germline): LNHNV, YYDKDF (reference sequence). V shed 0 bases and J shed 7 bases, with 16 bases lying between them.

The chain uses TRBV13 and TRBJ1-3; D is undetermined. Trimming removed 1 base from V and 0 bases from J, with 10 bases in between. The CDR3 runs to 16 residues. CDR1 PRHDT and CDR2 FYEKMQ come from the germline V gene (reference sequence). The CDR3 loop reads CASSLAGESSGNTIYF. The CDR3, as DNA: TGTGCCAGCAGCTTAGCCGGGGAGAGCTCTGGAAACACCATATATTTT.